The 23 T cell receptor beta chains listed next were all sequenced from one sample in a study of T cell responses to AZD1222 COVID-19 vaccine. The method was immunoSEQ multiplex PCR; TCRdb's version includes in-frame clones alone and lacks a portion of them. The sample holds about 94,000 clones, about 88% seen once. The sample was peripheral blood, taken on day 0 of AZD1222 vaccination. The receptors shown here come from an adult in good health.

J is TRBJ2-7 and V is TRBV6-2 or TRBV6-3; D perhaps matches TRBD1 (5 bases). Per germline, CDR1 MNHEY and CDR2 SVGEGT. Trimming pared 6 bases from V and 2 bases from J, leaving 23 bases between. The length of the CDR3 is 17 residues. The chain's CDR3 is CASSPPAPGLRTYEQYF. CDR3 bases: TGTGCCAGCAGCCCCCCCGCTCCAGGGTTAAGGACCTACGAGCAGTACTTC.

The V and J genes are TRBV19 and TRBJ2-3; 7 bases map to TRBD1. In germline, CDR1 is LNHDA, CDR2 SQIVND (reference sequence). V dropped 4 bases and J dropped 4; count of bases not matched to a gene: 5. CDR3 length equals 14 residues. The CDR3 protein is CASSTDRAPDTQYF. The CDR3 nucleotides read TGTGCCAGTAGTACCGACAGGGCCCCAGATACGCAGTATTTT.

This chain links TRBV7-2 with TRBJ1-5; D ambiguous. Germline V CDR1 and CDR2: SGHTA, FQGNSA. V gave up 0 bases and J gave up 0 bases, with 15 bases separating them. This CDR3 is 18 amino acids long. The CDR3 reads CASSLAPQKLYSNQPQHF. CDR3 bases: TGTGCCAGCAGCTTAGCGCCACAGAAACTGTATAGCAATCAGCCCCAGCATTTT.

The V gene is TRBV1, the J gene TRBJ1-1; TRBD1 is taken as the D call from the table, unchecked against the DNA. TRBV1 constitutes a pseudogene. The CDR3 length is 14 residues. CDR3 sequence: CTSSRLQANTEAFF. The DNA of the CDR3 is TGCACCAGCAGCCGGCTACAGGCGAACACTGAAGCTTTCTTT.

This chain connects TRBV7-2 to TRBJ1-6; D possibly corresponds to TRBD1 (6 bases). The CDR3 length is 16 residues. Trimming took 5 bases from V and 1 from J, leaving 12 bases between them. CDR1 is SGHTA and CDR2 is FQGNSA in the germline V gene. The CDR3 sequence: CASSHRGGSYNSPLHF. Written as DNA, the CDR3 is TGTGCCAGCAGCCACAGAGGGGGTTCCTATAATTCACCCCTCCACTTT.

The chain uses TRBV2 and TRBJ2-1, with TRBD1 matching 10 bases. The CDR3 sequence is 15 residues long. The germline gives CDR1 SNHLY, CDR2 FYNNEI. V lost 6 bases and J lost 10; bases outside the gene matches: 12. CDR3 region: CASSRMRGQGREQFF. In DNA, the CDR3 is TGTGCCAGCAGCCGCATGAGGGGACAGGGGAGAGAGCAGTTCTTC.

This chain links TRBV7-2 with TRBJ1-2; 8 bases fit TRBD1. Germline V lookup: CDR1 SGHTA, CDR2 FQGNSA. J lost 0 bases, V lost 5 bases, and 8 bases had no gene match. This CDR3 spans 16 amino acids. The CDR3, as DNA: TGTGCCAGCAGCGGACAGGGAAGACAAGCTAACTATGGCTACACCTTC. Translation gives CASSGQGRQANYGYTF. Complete variable domain (other parts from reference TRBV7-2 and TRBJ1-2): GAGVSQSPSNKVTEKGKDVELRCDPISGHTALYWYRQSLGQGLEFLIYFQGNSAPDKSGLPSDRFSAERTGGSVSTLTIQRTQQEDSAVYLCASSGQGRQANYGYTFGSGTRLTVV.

This clone has more than one count but fewer than ten. The rearrangement links TRBV5-5 to TRBJ1-1; D is uncertain. Looked up from germline, CDR1 is SGHKS and CDR2 is YYEKEE (reference sequence). V lost 4 bases and J lost 1, with 11 bases in between. The CDR3 runs 14 residues. The chain's CDR3 is CASSPPVPNTEAFF. The CDR3, as DNA: TGTGCCAGCAGCCCCCCGGTCCCGAACACTGAAGCTTTCTTT.

The chain employs TRBV6-1 and TRBJ1-1, with 8 bases identical to TRBD1. The CDR3 loop spans 16 amino acids. Germline V lookup: CDR1 MNHNS, CDR2 SASEGT. V shed 3 bases and J 4 bases; nucleotides not matched to a gene: 10. The CDR3 region has the DNA TGTGCCAGCAGTGAGGAGAGGGGCAGGGGGCCCACTGAAGCTTTCTTT. Protein sequence: CASSEERGRGPTEAFF.

The V gene is TRBV9, the J gene TRBJ2-5; possible D gene TRBD1, 6 bases. V lost 2 bases, J lost 6 bases, and 14 bases lay in between. The CDR3 runs to 14 residues. Germline values: CDR1 SGDLS, CDR2 YYNGEE. The CDR3 DNA reads TGTGCCAGCAGCGTTGGCGGACAGTGGCAGACCCAGTACTTC. It encodes CASSVGGQWQTQYF.

V gene TRBV5-1 combines with J gene TRBJ1-1, with D possibly being TRBD1 (6 bases). CDR3 length equals 13 residues. V was pared by 5 bases and J by 2 bases, with 10 bases between. Germline V gives CDR1 SGHRS, CDR2 YFSETQ. CDR3 sequence reads: CASRRQDNTEAFF. Here the CDR3 DNA reads TGCGCCAGCAGACGACAGGACAACACTGAAGCTTTCTTT.

The chain links TRBV6-5 to TRBJ2-3; the D is unclear. The V and J ends lost 8 bases and 3 bases respectively, with 12 bases between them. From germline, CDR1 is MNHEY and CDR2 SVGAGI. The CDR3 is made up of 13 amino acids. The CDR3 protein is CASGERLTDTQYF. In DNA form, the CDR3 reads TGTGCCAGCGGGGAAAGGCTAACAGATACGCAGTATTTT.

This chain links TRBV5-1 with TRBJ2-7, with TRBD2 matching 12 bases. Germline-derived CDR1 and CDR2 are SGHRS and YFSETQ. This CDR3 is 15 amino acids long. J gave up 2 bases and V 4 bases, and 4 bases lay outside the gene matches. CDR3 sequence: CASSPRTSGAYEQYF. DNA for the CDR3: TGCGCCAGCAGCCCCCGGACTAGCGGGGCCTACGAGCAGTACTTC.

V usage is TRBV5-8 and J usage is TRBJ2-5, with 9 bases identical to TRBD1. V trimming: 4 bases; J trimming: 3 bases; junction bases outside the gene matches: 1. The germline V gene encodes CDR1 SGHTS and CDR2 YDEGEE. This CDR3 is 13 amino acids long. The CDR3 DNA reads as TGTGCCAGCAGCAGGGACAGGGAAGAGACCCAGTACTTC. This encodes CASSRDREETQYF.

DNA of the CDR3: TGTGCCAGCAGCCTACAGGACGCTGGAAACATTCAGTACTTC. It yields the protein CASSLQDAGNIQYF. The chain combines TRBV3-1 (or the pseudogene TRBV3-2) with TRBJ2-4, with D possibly matching TRBD1 (5 bases). V was shortened by 4 bases and J by 6 bases, with 13 bases between the two germline ends. In germline, CDR1 is LGHDT, CDR2 YNNKEL (reference sequence). CDR3 length: 14 residues.

This rearrangement joins TRBV10-3 to TRBJ1-1; D might be TRBD1 (6 bases). The V gene lost 2 bases and the J gene lost 8 bases, with 15 bases spanning the gap. Germline CDR1 ENHRY, CDR2 SYGVKD. CDR3 length equals 14 residues. The CDR3 region has the DNA TGTGCCATCAGTGAGGTGAGGGGGGGCGGCGAAGCTTTCTTT. Its translation: CAISEVRGGGEAFF.

Comments on this clone: One end of the junction does not line up with germline, which may come from a read error. This chain connects TRBV5-5 to TRBJ1-5, with 7 bases lining up with TRBD1. There are 14 residues in the CDR3. Per the germline V gene, CDR1 is SGHKS and CDR2 is YYEKEE (reference sequence). DNA of the CDR3: TGTGCCAGCAGCTTGGGAGGGGGCAACCAGCCCCAGCATTTT. This sequence encodes CASSLGGGNQPQHF.

In this sample, this clone turned up a few times. V is TRBV12-3 or TRBV12-4 and J is TRBJ2-7, with D unresolved. The CDR3 extends over 13 amino acids. V was trimmed by 3 bases and J by 2 bases, leaving 8 bases between them. This CDR3 reads CASSFGSTYEQYF. The DNA for the CDR3 is TGTGCCAGCAGTTTCGGCAGCACCTACGAGCAGTACTTC.

The chain couples TRBV19 to TRBJ2-6; a weak D match, TRBD2 (6 bases). Trimming left V 7 bases short and J 0 bases short, with 13 bases between. The CDR3 is made up of 16 amino acids. Germline V gives CDR1 LNHDA, CDR2 SQIVND (reference sequence). The chain's CDR3 is CASTPYGSSGANVLTF. CDR3 nucleotide sequence: TGTGCCAGTACCCCCTACGGGAGCTCTGGGGCCAACGTCCTGACTTTC.

In this sample, this clone turned up a few times. The V and J genes are TRBV6-2 or TRBV6-3 and TRBJ1-6; D is unclear. Per the germline V gene, CDR1 is MNHEY and CDR2 is SVGEGT. The CDR3 has 13 amino acids. V was pared by 0 bases and J by 14 bases, with 11 bases between. The CDR3 bases are TGTGCCAGCAGTTACTCGACCGTAGGAGCCCTCCACTTT. Translating gives CASSYSTVGALHF.

The chain is built from TRBV7-9 and TRBJ1-1; 7 bases are shared with TRBD1. CDR1 and CDR2 from the germline V gene are SEHNR and FQNEAQ (reference sequence). The CDR3 is 11 amino acids. Losses at the gene ends were 5 bases for V and 10 bases for J; bases not matched to a gene: 4. As DNA, the CDR3 is TGTGCCAGCAGCGTAGGGGGCCGAGCTTTCTTT. It is translated as CASSVGGRAFF.

This clone was seen a handful of times. The rearrangement uses TRBV30 and TRBJ2-1; tentatively, D is TRBD1 or TRBD2 (5 bases each). This CDR3 has 15 amino acids. V lost 1 base to trimming and J lost 2 bases, with 12 bases between them. CDR1 is GTSNPN and CDR2 is SVGIG in the germline V gene (reference sequence). The CDR3 DNA follows: TGTGCCTGGAGTGGGGGGAGAAAGCCCTACAATGAGCAGTTCTTC. It specifies CAWSGGRKPYNEQFF.

The table lists this clone with a count of one. The J gene is TRBJ1-2, the V gene TRBV4-3, with no clear D. Trimming stripped 0 bases from V and 7 bases from J, with 15 bases between. From germline, CDR1 is LGHNA and CDR2 YSLEER. CDR3 length: 15 amino acids. The CDR3 DNA reads as TGCGCCAGCAGCCAAGAAAGAATAGTGGAGGGTGGCTACACCTTC. Translating gives CASSQERIVEGGYTF.